The source of this TCR beta chain is a study of blood T cell repertoires in COVID-19. J gave up 2 bases and V 6 bases, and 5 bases lay outside the gene matches. From germline, CDR1 is LGHDT and CDR2 YNNKEL (reference sequence). The CDR3 extends over 14 amino acids. The repertoire was sequenced with immunoSEQ multiplex PCR; TCRdb's copy has only in-frame clones and lacks some. The table records 110,000 or so clones, 80% to 90% of them present only once. The sequenced material came from peripheral blood. J is TRBJ1-2 and V is TRBV3-1 (or the pseudogene TRBV3-2); 8 bases fit TRBD1. This clonotype originated in a man between 65 and 80 years old who had recovered from COVID-19. Written as DNA, the CDR3 is TGTGCCAGCAGGCCGGGACAGGACAACTATGGCTACACCTTC. Translated, it gives CASRPGQDNYGYTF.